This T cell receptor beta chain was observed in a study of glioma-infiltrating T cells after dendritic cell vaccination. The PCR used 60 V beta and 13 J beta primers. Profiled with immunoSEQ multiplex PCR; TCRdb holds only in-frame clones, not every one. This sample has about 64,000 clones, with 86% found just once. This clone was seen just once. The CDR3 sequence is 14 residues long. Trimming took off 3 bases at V and 0 bases at J, with 8 bases between the two ends. Germline values: CDR1 SGHTA, CDR2 FQGNSA. Time point reported: after dendritic cell vaccination, including at tumor progression/relapse. The material was blood, obtained after dendritic cell vaccination. The chain joins TRBV7-2 to TRBJ1-1, with a weak D call TRBD1 (5 bases). The TCR originated in a human donor with glioblastoma. The CDR3 loop reads CASSFGGVNTEAFF. The CDR3 DNA reads as TGTGCCAGCAGCTTCGGAGGGGTGAACACTGAAGCTTTCTTT.